These 24 T cell receptor beta chains were sequenced from one sample in a study of cytomegalovirus exposure and HLA in healthy donors. The protocol was immunoSEQ multiplex PCR, while the TCRdb copy is restricted to in-frame clones and leaves out a portion. The sample has around 250,000 clones; 90% are singletons. Material for sequencing was PBMCs. These receptors were obtained from a woman in her late teens or twenties in good health and CMV-seronegative.

The chain carries TRBV6-5 and TRBJ2-5; 8 bases match TRBD1. The CDR3 covers 15 residues. Germline CDR1 reads MNHEY; CDR2 reads SVGAGI. With 2 bases clipped from V and 4 bases from J, the junction kept 6 bases outside the gene matches. The CDR3 DNA reads as TGTGCCAGCAGTTACCGTACAGGGGGGAGAGAGACCCAGTACTTC. Amino acid sequence: CASSYRTGGRETQYF.

The CDR3 is CASSEGGTNYGYTF. The CDR3 coding sequence is TGTGCCAGCTCAGAGGGCGGGACCAACTATGGCTACACCTTC. V gene TRBV18 combines with J gene TRBJ1-2, with D possibly matching TRBD1 (5 bases). The CDR3 is made up of 14 amino acids. In germline, CDR1 is KGHSH, CDR2 LQKENI. V was clipped by 5 bases and J by 2 bases, with 12 bases between them.

This clone has just one count. This chain connects TRBV5-1 to TRBJ2-1; perhaps TRBD1 as D (6 bases). Germline V gives CDR1 SGHRS, CDR2 YFSETQ. This CDR3 comprises 14 residues. Trimming took off 4 bases at V and 7 bases at J, with 15 bases between the two ends. Here the CDR3 DNA reads TGCGCCAGCAGCGAGGACAGAGCTACGAATGAGCAGTTCTTC. Translation: CASSEDRATNEQFF. Combining the CDR3 with reference TRBV5-1 and TRBJ2-1 gives the whole variable domain KAGVTQTPRYLIKTRGQQVTLSCSPISGHRSVSWYQQTPGQGLQFLFEYFSETQRNKGNFPGRFSGRQFSNSRSEMNVSTLELGDSALYLCASSEDRATNEQFFGPGTRLTVL.

The chain links TRBV7-8 to TRBJ2-1; 7 bases match TRBD2. Trimming removed 5 bases from V and 4 bases from J; junction bases left unmatched: 11. Germline CDR1 SGHVS, CDR2 FQNEAQ. The CDR3 is 16 amino acids. The CDR3 DNA reads TGTGCCAGCAGCCCAACCGGGACTATCACTTACAATGAGCAGTTCTTC. Protein: CASSPTGTITYNEQFF. Looking up the rest from reference TRBV7-8 and TRBJ2-1 gives the full variable domain: GAGVSQSPRYKVAKRGQDVALRCDPISGHVSLFWYQQALGQGPEFLTYFQNEAQLDKSGLPSDRFFAERPEGSVSTLKIQRTQQEDSAVYLCASSPTGTITYNEQFFGPGTRLTVL.

This clone was recorded once. This chain connects TRBV28 to TRBJ1-5; no firm D call. CDR3 size: 15 residues. Germline V CDR1 and CDR2: MDHEN, SYDVKM. Trimming removed 4 bases from V and 2 bases from J, with 12 bases in between. CDR3 DNA sequence: TGTGCCAGCAGTTGGAGTTTTCCGGGCAATCAGCCCCAGCATTTT. Translation: CASSWSFPGNQPQHF.

This clone has just one count. The chain couples TRBV9 to TRBJ2-1, with D tentatively TRBD1 (6 bases). Germline CDR1 SGDLS, CDR2 YYNGEE. Trimming stripped 4 bases from V and 9 bases from J, with 29 bases between. The CDR3 has 18 residues. The CDR3 DNA sequence: TGTGCCAGCAGCCCCCTCCGGGACACAATACCTCCGGCTTTTGAGCAGTTCTTC. It yields the protein CASSPLRDTIPPAFEQFF.

The chain uses TRBV5-1 and TRBJ1-6; 8 nucleotides align to TRBD1. Germline CDR1 is SGHRS and CDR2 is YFSETQ. The CDR3 extends over 16 amino acids. The trim removed 3 bases at V and 8 bases at J, leaving 10 bases unmatched. CDR3 sequence: CASSSSGQGGDSPLHF. In nucleotides, the CDR3 is TGCGCCAGCAGCTCATCCGGACAGGGTGGCGATTCACCCCTCCACTTT.

The rearrangement links TRBV5-6 to TRBJ1-5; D uncertain. Trimming left V 0 bases short and J 4 bases short, with 5 bases between. The CDR3 is 13 amino acids. Germline CDR1 is SGHDT and CDR2 is YYEEEE. CDR3 nucleotides: TGTGCCAGCAGCTTGGGTAGAAATCAGCCCCAGCATTTT. Protein: CASSLGRNQPQHF.

The rearrangement joins TRBV19 to TRBJ1-5; no definite D call. Trimming removed 6 bases at V and 3 bases at J, with 12 bases between. This CDR3 has 14 residues. Germline V gives CDR1 LNHDA, CDR2 SQIVND (reference sequence). The CDR3 sequence: CASRLGVDNQPQHF. For the CDR3, the DNA is TGTGCCAGTAGACTCGGGGTTGACAATCAGCCCCAGCATTTT. The full variable domain, its missing parts supplied by reference TRBV19 and TRBJ1-5, is DGGITQSPKYLFRKEGQNVTLSCEQNLNHDAMYWYRQDPGQGLRLIYYSQIVNDFQKGDIAEGYSVSREKKESFPLTVTSAQKNPTAFYLCASRLGVDNQPQHFGDGTRLSIL.

The chain links TRBV6-6 to TRBJ1-1; 9 bases line up with TRBD1. Per germline, CDR1 MNHNY and CDR2 SVGAGI (reference sequence). V shed 6 bases and J 0 bases; nucleotides not matched to a gene: 2. The CDR3 runs 14 residues. CDR3 nucleotides: TGTGCCAGCAGACAGGGGGCCGTGAACACTGAAGCTTTCTTT. As protein: CASRQGAVNTEAFF.

As regards this clone: The same CDR3 is also encoded by other DNA sequences in this sample. This chain links TRBV6-5 with TRBJ2-1; D may be TRBD1 (5 bases). CDR1 and CDR2 (germline): MNHEY, SVGAGI. The CDR3 loop spans 14 amino acids. Trimming took 0 bases from V and 3 from J, leaving 6 bases between them. The CDR3 loop is CASSYSDSYNEQFF. The CDR3 region has the DNA TGTGCCAGCAGTTACTCCGACAGCTACAATGAGCAGTTCTTC.

For this clone: In the same sample, other DNA sequences code for this CDR3. The genes are TRBV6-5 and TRBJ2-2; D remains ambiguous. Deletions cut 2 bases from V and 4 bases from J, with 11 bases between. Germline CDR1 reads MNHEY; CDR2 reads SVGAGI. The CDR3 loop spans 15 amino acids. CDR3 residues: CASSYSTRFTGELFF. CDR3 bases: TGTGCCAGCAGTTACAGTACCAGGTTCACCGGGGAGCTGTTTTTT.

The chain carries TRBV7-8 and TRBJ1-2; D unclear. CDR1 is SGHVS, CDR2 FQNEAQ, per germline. Trimming removed 2 bases at V and 2 bases at J, with 12 bases between. The CDR3 consists of 15 residues. The CDR3 here is CASSLIETGNYGYTF. DNA of the CDR3: TGTGCCAGCAGCTTAATCGAGACGGGAAACTATGGCTACACCTTC.

The chain links TRBV6-5 to TRBJ2-7; 9 nucleotides align to TRBD1. The junction had 9 bases not matched to a gene; V was cut back by 5 bases and J by 4 bases. The CDR3 covers 15 residues. Germline V lookup: CDR1 MNHEY, CDR2 SVGAGI. The CDR3 spells CASSPPGQGRYEQYF. DNA of the CDR3: TGTGCCAGCAGTCCACCGGGACAGGGAAGGTACGAGCAGTACTTC.

This chain links TRBV7-6 with TRBJ2-5; possible D gene TRBD2, 6 bases. Trimming took 3 bases from V and 3 from J, leaving 14 bases between them. The CDR3 spans 15 residues. Germline assignment: CDR1 SGHVS and CDR2 FNYEAQ. CDR3: CASSFNPGEKETQYF. CDR3 coding DNA: TGTGCCAGCAGCTTCAACCCGGGGGAAAAAGAGACCCAGTACTTC.

This rearrangement joins TRBV5-4 to TRBJ2-2, with a weak D call TRBD2 (5 bases). Trimming left V 0 bases short and J 3 bases short, with 6 bases between. The CDR3 length is 14 residues. The germline CDR1 and CDR2 sequences are SGHNT and YYREEE (reference sequence). CDR3 DNA sequence: TGTGCCAGCAGCTTGGTAGCGCACACCGGGGAGCTGTTTTTT. Encoded protein: CASSLVAHTGELFF.

This sequence joins TRBV5-1 and TRBJ1-1; 10 nucleotides align to TRBD1. Germline trimming cut 8 bases from V and 4 bases from J; bases unmatched to any gene: 8. CDR1 is SGHRS and CDR2 is YFSETQ in the germline V gene. The CDR3 spans 14 residues. The CDR3 DNA reads TGCGCCAGTCAAGGACAGGGGGGTAGCACTGAAGCTTTCTTT. Encoded protein: CASQGQGGSTEAFF.

The rearrangement uses TRBV9 and TRBJ1-4; 7 bases line up with TRBD1. The CDR3 is made up of 16 amino acids. CDR1 and CDR2 from the germline V gene are SGDLS and YYNGEE. Trimming cost V 3 bases and J 8 bases; bases outside gene matches: 13. The CDR3 loop is CASSDSHDRVGEKLFF. The CDR3 region has the DNA TGTGCCAGCAGCGACTCCCATGACAGGGTAGGGGAAAAACTGTTTTTT.

The chain has TRBV6-4 and TRBJ1-1; TRBD1 matches 8 bases. Trimming cost V 6 bases and J 7 bases; bases outside gene matches: 4. The CDR3 is made up of 12 amino acids. Germline loops: CDR1 MRHNA, CDR2 SNTAGT. As DNA, the CDR3 is TGTGCCAGCAGAGGACAGGGAGGTGAAGCTTTCTTT. This sequence encodes CASRGQGGEAFF.

The chain combines TRBV7-8 with TRBJ1-5, with TRBD1 as a possible D gene (5 bases). Trimming removed 1 base at V and 6 bases at J, with 13 bases between. The germline V gene has CDR1 SGHVS and CDR2 FQNEAQ. The CDR3 runs 15 residues. The CDR3 nucleotides read TGTGCCAGCAGCTTAGGGAGAGATGGGGCTCAGCCCCAGCATTTT. It codes for CASSLGRDGAQPQHF.

The chain couples TRBV5-5 to TRBJ1-5, with unresolved D. Germline values: CDR1 SGHKS, CDR2 YYEKEE (reference sequence). The CDR3 has 16 amino acids. V lost 4 bases to trimming and J lost 4 bases, with 18 bases between them. CDR3 loop: CASSPYQLVANQPQHF. DNA for the CDR3: TGTGCCAGCAGCCCCTACCAGTTAGTAGCAAATCAGCCCCAGCATTTT.

This chain connects TRBV19 to TRBJ2-3, with 12 bases that match TRBD1. The CDR3 contains 15 residues. J was trimmed by 2 bases and V by 10 bases; bases with no gene match: 7. The germline V gene encodes CDR1 LNHDA and CDR2 SQIVND (reference sequence). The CDR3 loop is CATKRDRGPTDTQYF. Here the CDR3 DNA reads TGTGCCACCAAAAGGGACAGGGGGCCCACAGATACGCAGTATTTT.

The CDR3, as DNA: TGTGCCAGCAGCTTAGAACTAGCCAGGACAGATACGCAGTATTTT. It is translated as CASSLELARTDTQYF. The rearrangement joins TRBV7-6 to TRBJ2-3, with a tentative D call TRBD2 (6 bases). Looked up from germline, CDR1 is SGHVS and CDR2 is FNYEAQ. V lost 1 base to trimming and J lost 3 bases, with 11 bases between them. The CDR3 length is 15 residues.

In this sample, this clone turned up a few times. The gene calls are TRBV5-1 and TRBJ2-7; D uncertain. V dropped 3 bases and J dropped 3 bases, with 4 bases sitting between them. CDR3 length: 11 residues. Per the germline V gene, CDR1 is SGHRS and CDR2 is YFSETQ. CDR3 coding DNA: TGCGCCAGCAGCTCAAACTACGAGCAGTACTTC. As protein: CASSSNYEQYF.